The 26 T cell receptor beta chains given below trace back to one sample, sequenced in a study of blood T cell repertoires in COVID-19 (dated by TCRdb to between 2020 and 2021). Library method: the immunoSEQ multiplex PCR assay. Entries here come from immuneACCESS through TCRdb and include only in-frame sequences with V and J called. Some clones fail to appear in such tables; in the studies checked, an unresolved V gene covers under half of the shortfall, and the cause of the remainder is unknown. This sample is represented by under 150,000 clones; roughly 79% of them were singletons. 11% of the sample rests with the top ten. Sequencing used peripheral blood. The receptors originated from a human donor in a cohort sampled during active COVID-19.

This clone was seen more than once but under ten times. The chain combines TRBV7-8 with TRBJ2-1; possibly TRBD2 for D (7 bases). CDR3 size: 15 residues. Germline CDR1 and CDR2: SGHVS and FQNEAQ. The V end was cut by 6 bases, the J end by 8 bases, with 20 bases between. CDR3 protein: CASRFRRGLGDEQFF. The CDR3 DNA sequence: TGTGCCAGCAGGTTCCGGCGGGGGCTCGGGGATGAGCAGTTCTTC.

The V gene is TRBV5-4, the J gene TRBJ2-7; no definite D call. V was pared by 4 bases and J by 0 bases, with 11 bases between. The CDR3 runs to 14 residues. The germline V gene encodes CDR1 SGHNT and CDR2 YYREEE (reference sequence). The CDR3 DNA follows: TGTGCCAGCAGCGTGGACCTAAGCTCCTACGAGCAGTACTTC. Translating gives CASSVDLSSYEQYF. Combining the CDR3 with reference TRBV5-4 and TRBJ2-7 gives the whole variable domain ETGVTQSPTHLIKTRGQQVTLRCSSQSGHNTVSWYQQALGQGPQFIFQYYREEENGRGNFPPRFSGLQFPNYSSELNVNALELDDSALYLCASSVDLSSYEQYFGPGTRLTVT.

This chain connects TRBV5-1 to TRBJ1-1; no definite D call. The CDR3 loop spans 15 amino acids. Germline CDR1 is SGHRS and CDR2 is YFSETQ. V was clipped by 4 bases and J by 0 bases, with 13 bases between them. The CDR3: CASSPPGWVNTEAFF. In DNA form, the CDR3 reads TGCGCCAGCAGCCCGCCGGGGTGGGTGAACACTGAAGCTTTCTTT.

The chain employs TRBV6-5 and TRBJ2-7; D is possibly TRBD1 (6 bases). The length of the CDR3 is 14 residues. Trimming removed 5 bases at V and 3 bases at J, with 14 bases between. Per the germline V gene, CDR1 is MNHEY and CDR2 is SVGAGI. CDR3: CASSNTGFGYEQYF. In nucleotides, the CDR3 is TGTGCCAGCAGTAACACAGGGTTTGGCTACGAGCAGTACTTC.

The chain employs TRBV3-1 (or the pseudogene TRBV3-2) and TRBJ2-7, with TRBD1 matching over 7 bases. The CDR3 length is 14 residues. V gave up 5 bases and J gave up 0 bases; unmatched junction bases: 4. From germline, CDR1 is LGHDT and CDR2 YNNKEL (reference sequence). DNA of the CDR3: TGTGCCAGCAGCTTGGGACAGATCTCCTACGAGCAGTACTTC. It is translated as CASSLGQISYEQYF.

The V and J genes are TRBV18 and TRBJ1-1; D is perhaps TRBD1 (5 bases). The CDR3 runs to 13 residues. Germline V gives CDR1 KGHSH, CDR2 LQKENI. V was clipped by 2 bases and J by 5 bases, with 9 bases between them. CDR3 protein: CASSPAQETEAFF. The CDR3 coding sequence is TGTGCCAGCTCACCAGCACAGGAAACTGAAGCTTTCTTT. The complete variable domain, with remaining parts taken from reference TRBV18 and TRBJ1-1, reads NAGVMQNPRHLVRRRGQEARLRCSPMKGHSHVYWYRQLPEEGLKFMVYLQKENIIDESGMPKERFSAEFPKEGPSILRIQQVVRGDSAAYFCASSPAQETEAFFGQGTRLTVV.

This chain uses TRBV5-1 with TRBJ2-1; 9 bases fit TRBD2. After removal of 1 base from V and 5 bases from J, the junction contained 4 bases not matched to a gene. The CDR3 extends over 15 amino acids. Per germline, CDR1 SGHRS and CDR2 YFSETQ. The DNA for the CDR3 is TGCGCCAGCAGCTTGAGCCTAGCGGGGAACAATGAGCAGTTCTTC. This translates into CASSLSLAGNNEQFF.

The chain recombines TRBV5-1 with TRBJ2-6; D is uncertain. The germline V gene encodes CDR1 SGHRS and CDR2 YFSETQ. V lost 5 bases and J 0 bases, leaving 6 bases between the germline ends. This CDR3 is built from 14 residues. CDR3 in amino acids: CASRTHSGANVLTF. CDR3 coding DNA: TGCGCCAGCAGGACACACTCTGGGGCCAACGTCCTGACTTTC. Filled out from reference TRBV5-1 and TRBJ2-6, the complete variable domain reads KAGVTQTPRYLIKTRGQQVTLSCSPISGHRSVSWYQQTPGQGLQFLFEYFSETQRNKGNFPGRFSGRQFSNSRSEMNVSTLELGDSALYLCASRTHSGANVLTFGAGSRLTVL.

The chain's CDR3 is CASSLEATPETQYF. CDR3 sequence (DNA): TGCGCCAGCAGCTTGGAAGCCACCCCGGAGACCCAGTACTTC. The V and J genes are TRBV5-1 and TRBJ2-5; D is undetermined. The CDR3 is made up of 14 amino acids. Germline CDR1 is SGHRS and CDR2 is YFSETQ. The ends were cut back, 0 bases at V and 5 bases at J, with 11 bases in the middle.

The V gene is TRBV7-9, the J gene TRBJ1-4, with D maybe TRBD1 (6 bases). The CDR3 is 16 residues long. Germline CDR1 reads SEHNR; CDR2 reads FQNEAQ (reference sequence). Trimming took off 1 base at V and 5 bases at J, with 14 bases between the two ends. For the CDR3, the DNA is TGTGCCAGCAGCTTAGTAACAGGGATTGTAAATGAAAAACTGTTTTTT. Its protein is CASSLVTGIVNEKLFF.

V and J are TRBV27 and TRBJ1-2; D is unclear. Trimming shortened V by 4 bases and J by 1 base, and 13 bases separated the two germline ends. The CDR3 sequence is 15 residues long. Germline CDR1 and CDR2: MNHEY and SMNVEV (reference sequence). CDR3 sequence (DNA): TGTGCCAGCAGTTCCCGGGGTTTTGATAACTATGGCTACACCTTC. Amino acids: CASSSRGFDNYGYTF.

The chain employs TRBV28 and TRBJ1-5, with TRBD1 matching over 7 bases. Germline CDR1 MDHEN, CDR2 SYDVKM. Germline trimming cut 6 bases from V and 3 bases from J; bases unmatched to any gene: 8. This CDR3 has 15 amino acids. CDR3 nucleotide sequence: TGTGCCAGCAGCCCCACCGGGACAGACAATCAGCCCCAGCATTTT. This translates into CASSPTGTDNQPQHF.

A few counts support this clone. The chain is built from TRBV3-1 (or the pseudogene TRBV3-2) and TRBJ1-6; D gene unclear. This CDR3 is 12 amino acids long. Per the germline V gene, CDR1 is LGHDT and CDR2 is YNNKEL (reference sequence). V lost 1 base and J 10 bases, leaving 5 bases between the germline ends. The CDR3 spells CASSQVYSPLHF. Here the CDR3 DNA reads TGTGCCAGCAGCCAAGTCTACTCACCCCTCCACTTT.

The rearrangement links TRBV21-1 to TRBJ1-6; the DNA was not compared with TRBD1, the D call given in the table. TRBV21-1 is flagged as a pseudogene. CDR3 length: 17 amino acids. CDR3 protein: CASSKVGRTAYNSPLHF. The CDR3 region has the DNA TGTGCCAGCAGCAAAGTTGGTCGGACAGCCTATAATTCACCCCTCCACTTT.

The sample holds one count of this clone. CDR3 DNA sequence: TGTGCCAGCAGCCAACCTTACACGGGTTCGGCTAACTATGGCTACACCTTC. Translated, it gives CASSQPYTGSANYGYTF. The V and J genes are TRBV3-1 (or the pseudogene TRBV3-2) and TRBJ1-2, with unresolved D. V lost 2 bases and J lost 0, with 16 bases in between. This CDR3 is built from 17 residues. The germline gives CDR1 LGHDT, CDR2 YNNKEL (reference sequence).

The chain joins TRBV7-9 to TRBJ2-1; perhaps TRBD2 as D (6 bases). Trimming removed 10 bases from V and 7 bases from J, with 17 bases in between. Germline CDR1 SEHNR, CDR2 FQNEAQ (reference sequence). The CDR3 length is 13 residues. The CDR3 nucleotides are TGTGCCACCCAGCCCCCGACTAGAAATGAGCAGTTCTTC. It codes for CATQPPTRNEQFF.

The chain combines TRBV7-6 with TRBJ2-2, with 7 bases matching TRBD1. J was trimmed by 0 bases and V by 2 bases; bases with no gene match: 6. CDR1 SGHVS and CDR2 FNYEAQ come from the germline V gene. This CDR3 is 17 amino acids long. The DNA for the CDR3 is TGTGCCAGCAGCTTAATCCCGGACAGGCCGAACACCGGGGAGCTGTTTTTT. It yields the protein CASSLIPDRPNTGELFF. Supplemented by reference TRBV7-6 and TRBJ2-2, the full variable domain reads GAGVSQSPRYKVTKRGQDVALRCDPISGHVSLYWYRQALGQGPEFLTYFNYEAQQDKSGLPNDRFSAERPEGSISTLTIQRTEQRDSAMYRCASSLIPDRPNTGELFFGEGSRLTVL.

V and J are TRBV19 and TRBJ2-5; D is possibly TRBD1 (6 bases). Trimming left V 4 bases short and J 0 bases short, with 6 bases between. Germline V CDR1 and CDR2: LNHDA, SQIVND (reference sequence). The CDR3 contains 13 residues. CDR3 region: CASSRTDQETQYF. CDR3 coding DNA: TGTGCCAGTAGTAGGACAGACCAAGAGACCCAGTACTTC. Variable domain in full (rest from reference TRBV19 and TRBJ2-5): DGGITQSPKYLFRKEGQNVTLSCEQNLNHDAMYWYRQDPGQGLRLIYYSQIVNDFQKGDIAEGYSVSREKKESFPLTVTSAQKNPTAFYLCASSRTDQETQYFGPGTRLLVL.

This chain uses TRBV18 with TRBJ1-5; possible D gene TRBD1, 5 bases. The V gene's germline CDR1 is KGHSH and CDR2 LQKENI. The V and J ends lost 4 bases and 2 bases respectively, with 15 bases between them. The CDR3 contains 16 residues. The CDR3 loop is CASSLNPGGGNQPQHF. CDR3 coding DNA: TGTGCCAGCTCACTTAACCCCGGAGGGGGCAATCAGCCCCAGCATTTT.

This clone was seen only once. The V call is TRBV2, the J call TRBJ2-7; 8 positions match TRBD1. This CDR3 has 14 amino acids. V trimming: 8 bases; J trimming: 2 bases; junction bases outside the gene matches: 8. Germline CDR1 and CDR2: SNHLY and FYNNEI. This CDR3 is CASERDRMTYEQYF. In DNA, the CDR3 is TGTGCCAGCGAAAGGGACAGGATGACCTACGAGCAGTACTTC. The entire variable domain, with the rest obtained from reference TRBV2 and TRBJ2-7, is as follows: EPEVTQTPSHQVTQMGQEVILRCVPISNHLYFYWYRQILGQKVEFLVSFYNNEISEKSEIFDDQFSVERPDGSNFTLKIRSTKLEDSAMYFCASERDRMTYEQYFGPGTRLTVT.

The rearrangement joins TRBV20-1 to TRBJ2-1, with TRBD2 identical over 11 bases. Germline V lookup: CDR1 DFQATT, CDR2 SNEGSKA (reference sequence). This CDR3 contains 14 residues. The junction had 6 bases not matched to a gene; V was cut back by 3 bases and J by 8 bases. DNA of the CDR3: TGCAGTGCTAGTAGCGGGGGGGCCTTCGATGAGCAGTTCTTC. It encodes CSASSGGAFDEQFF.

The rearrangement links TRBV7-9 to TRBJ2-7; 9 positions match TRBD1. In germline, CDR1 is SEHNR, CDR2 FQNEAQ (reference sequence). This CDR3 has 15 amino acids. The ends lost 5 bases at V and 0 bases at J; junction bases unmatched: 5. DNA for the CDR3: TGTGCCAGCAGCCCGGGACAGGGCCGCTCCTACGAGCAGTACTTC. Protein: CASSPGQGRSYEQYF.

V usage is TRBV6-2 or TRBV6-3 and J usage is TRBJ1-5; D gene unclear. The CDR3 extends over 16 amino acids. The V gene lost 1 base and the J gene lost 4 bases, with 14 bases spanning the gap. CDR1 is MNHEY, CDR2 SVGEGT, per germline. The CDR3 spells CASSYFTTRVNQPQHF. The CDR3 coding sequence is TGTGCCAGCAGTTACTTCACCACTCGGGTGAATCAGCCCCAGCATTTT.

The rearrangement uses TRBV27 and TRBJ1-5, with TRBD1 as a possible D gene (6 bases). Germline V gives CDR1 MNHEY, CDR2 SMNVEV (reference sequence). V lost 0 bases and J 6 bases, leaving 15 bases between the germline ends. This CDR3 has 16 amino acids. The CDR3 DNA is TGTGCCAGCAGTTTATCGAGGGCAGGGGCGGGTCAGCCCCAGCATTTT. Its protein is CASSLSRAGAGQPQHF.

This chain connects TRBV14 to TRBJ2-7, with a tentative D call TRBD2 (7 bases). Looked up from germline, CDR1 is SGHDN and CDR2 is FVKESK. The CDR3 contains 16 residues. V gave up 0 bases and J gave up 2 bases, with 14 bases separating them. CDR3 bases: TGTGCCAGCAGCCAAGAAAGGGGGGGGAATACCTACGAGCAGTACTTC. This codes for CASSQERGGNTYEQYF.

This chain joins TRBV6-5 and TRBJ2-7, with a possible D match to TRBD1 (5 bases). Trimming cost V 7 bases and J 0 bases, with 10 bases left between them. Germline loops: CDR1 MNHEY, CDR2 SVGAGI. This CDR3 region has 13 residues. The CDR3 DNA follows: TGTGCCAGCATCGAGGACAACTCCTACGAGCAGTACTTC. It encodes CASIEDNSYEQYF.